Reported below is one T cell receptor (beta chain). What it recognizes is unknown. The data were taken from a study of T cell responses to AZD1222 COVID-19 vaccine. Study results and caveats: Only a handful of AZD1222 recipients were seropositive at baseline.

This CDR3 is 13 amino acids long. CDR1 is PRHDT, CDR2 FYEKMQ, per germline (reference sequence). V shed 0 bases and J shed 1 base, with 3 bases lying between them. TCRdb's copy holds only in-frame clones and misses some; the assay was immunoSEQ multiplex PCR. The repertoire holds 100,000 to 110,000 clones, with around 90% as singletons. Sequenced here: peripheral blood, sampled on day 0 of AZD1222 vaccination. The TCR sequence derives from an adult in good health. This chain joins TRBV13 and TRBJ1-1; D is unclear. The CDR3 nucleotides are TGTGCCAGCAGCTTAGGAGGGAACACTGAAGCTTTCTTT. Protein sequence: CASSLGGNTEAFF.